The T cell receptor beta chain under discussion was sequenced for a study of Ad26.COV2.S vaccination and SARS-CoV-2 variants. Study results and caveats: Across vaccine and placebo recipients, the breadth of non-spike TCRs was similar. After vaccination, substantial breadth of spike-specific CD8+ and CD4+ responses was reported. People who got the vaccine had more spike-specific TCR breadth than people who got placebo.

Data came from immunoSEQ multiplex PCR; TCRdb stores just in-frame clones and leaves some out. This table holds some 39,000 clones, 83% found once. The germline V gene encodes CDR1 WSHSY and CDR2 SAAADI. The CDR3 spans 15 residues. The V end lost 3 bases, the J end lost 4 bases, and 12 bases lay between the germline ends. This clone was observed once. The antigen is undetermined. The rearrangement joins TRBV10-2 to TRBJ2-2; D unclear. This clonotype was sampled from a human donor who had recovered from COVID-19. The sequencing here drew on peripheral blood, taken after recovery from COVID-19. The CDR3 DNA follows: TGCGCCAGCAGTGAAGTACGGTCGGGCACCGGGGAGCTGTTTTTT. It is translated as CASSEVRSGTGELFF.